The sequence of this T cell receptor (beta chain) was determined in a study of early T cells in non-severe SARS-CoV-2 infection. Germline assignment: CDR1 DFQATT and CDR2 SNEGSKA (reference sequence). CDR3 length equals 15 residues. Trimming removed 6 bases at V and 0 bases at J, with 17 bases between. This clonotype was counted a few times. TCRdb called the 5' RACE reads again in MiXCR, with one record for every CDR3 protein. The sample contains roughly 93,000 distinct CDR3 sequences, more than 9.5% of which appear only once. V usage is TRBV20-1 and J usage is TRBJ1-1, with D possibly being TRBD1 (5 bases). Sequenced material: whole blood. The receptor was derived from an adult who was a healthcare worker with PCR-confirmed SARS-CoV-2 infection or an uninfected control (not recorded which). CDR3 sequence (DNA): TGCAGTGCCCCGCCCCCCAAGGGGATGAACACTGAAGCTTTCTTT. Its protein product is CSAPPPKGMNTEAFF.